A selection of T cell receptor beta chains follows, all from one sample in a study of T cell responses to AZD1222 COVID-19 vaccine. Libraries were prepared by immunoSEQ multiplex PCR; TCRdb keeps only in-frame clonotypes and omits some of them. The sample has 190,000 or so clones, approximately 93% seen once; the top ten hold less than 1.2%. The sample in question was peripheral blood, obtained 28 days after the second AZD1222 dose. These receptors were collected from an adult who received the AZD1222 COVID-19 vaccine. Each CDR3 is given with its conserved first and last residue. D genes are given only for firm matches. The size entry is marked missing in some rows and otherwise reads once, few, many or a size class.

>TRBV7-8|TRBJ2-3|.|.
CASSPSRDTQYF
TGTGCCAGCAGCCCCTCGAGGGATACGCAGTATTTT
>TRBV7-9|TRBJ2-5|.|TRBD2
CASSPLAGGGETQYF
TGTGCCAGCAGCCCCCTAGCGGGGGGCGGGGAGACCCAGTACTTC
>TRBV5-4|TRBJ2-5|.|TRBD1
CASSSGQGSSETQYF
TGTGCCAGCAGCTCCGGACAGGGGAGTTCGGAGACCCAGTACTTC
>TRBV30|TRBJ1-1|.|.
CAWSEGNTEAFF
TGTGCCTGGAGTGAAGGGAACACTGAAGCTTTCTTT
>TRBV6-5|TRBJ2-7|.|TRBD2
CASSYGRGDLYEQYF
TGTGCCAGCAGTTACGGGCGGGGGGACCTCTACGAGCAGTACTTC
>TRBV2|TRBJ2-5|.|.
CASKARGTQYF
TGTGCCAGCAAGGCTCGAGGGACCCAGTACTTC
>TRBV6-4|TRBJ1-5|.|.
CASSVGVNQPQHF
TGTGCCAGCAGTGTGGGGGTAAATCAGCCCCAGCATTTT
>TRBV28|TRBJ1-3|.|TRBD1
CASSFFWRDRASSGNTIYF
TGTGCCAGCAGTTTTTTTTGGCGGGACAGGGCTTCCTCTGGAAACACCATATATTTT
>TRBV7-8|TRBJ1-5|once|.
CASSLVQGPQHF
TGTGCCAGCAGCTTAGTGCAGGGGCCCCAGCATTTT
>TRBV29-1|TRBJ1-2|.|TRBD1
CSVRTGSDYGYTF
TGCAGCGTTAGGACAGGATCGGACTATGGCTACACCTTC
>TRBV3-1/TRBV3-2|TRBJ1-3|once|.
CASSPIENTIYF
TGTGCCAGCAGTCCCATTGAAAACACCATATATTTT
>TRBV7-2|TRBJ2-4|.|.
CASSYNPRNIQYF
TGTGCCAGCAGCTACAATCCTAGAAACATTCAGTACTTC
>TRBV9|TRBJ1-4|.|.
CASSVDTTNEKLFF
TGTGCCAGCAGCGTAGATACAACTAATGAAAAACTGTTTTTT
>TRBV19|TRBJ1-6|.|TRBD1
CASSDRVLTPLHF
TGTGCCAGTAGTGACAGGGTACTTACACCCCTCCACTTT
>TRBV19|TRBJ2-7|.|.
CASSLRVPYEQYF
TGTGCCAGTAGTTTGCGGGTCCCCTACGAGCAGTACTTC
>TRBV21-1|TRBJ2-1|.|.
CASSTRRLAGGLEGEQFF
TGTGCCAGCAGCACCCGTCGGCTAGCGGGGGGGCTGGAGGGTGAGCAGTTCTTC
>TRBV11-2|TRBJ2-7|.|TRBD1
CASSPWDSFYEQYF
TGTGCCAGCAGCCCTTGGGACAGTTTCTACGAGCAGTACTTC
>TRBV2|TRBJ1-1|.|TRBD1
CASREGTAFDTEAFF
TGTGCCAGCAGGGAGGGGACAGCCTTCGACACTGAAGCTTTCTTT
>TRBV3-1/TRBV3-2|TRBJ1-2|.|.
CASSQEPARGDGYTF
TGTGCCAGCAGCCAAGAACCGGCCAGGGGCGATGGCTACACCTTC
>TRBV2|TRBJ1-3|.|.
CASTLRREPSGNTIYF
TGTGCCAGCACTTTACGCCGTGAACCCTCTGGAAACACCATATATTTT
>TRBV7-2|TRBJ2-7|once|TRBD2
CASSRSTSGGEQYF
TGTGCCAGCAGCCGCTCGACTAGCGGTGGCGAGCAGTACTTC
>TRBV5-1|TRBJ2-3|.|.
CASSLEGTSTDTQYF
TGCGCCAGCAGCTTGGAGGGAACTAGCACAGATACGCAGTATTTT
>TRBV7-9|TRBJ1-1|.|.
CASSLEREAFF
TGTGCCAGCAGCTTAGAACGAGAAGCTTTCTTT
>TRBV18|TRBJ1-5|.|.
CASSPTGAGQPQHF
TGTGCCAGCTCACCGACGGGGGCGGGTCAGCCCCAGCATTTT
>TRBV12-3/TRBV12-4|TRBJ2-7|.|.
CASSRDTYEQYF
TGTGCCAGCAGCCGGGACACCTACGAGCAGTACTTC
>TRBV5-4|TRBJ2-7|.|.
CASSFGGLSSYEQYF
TGTGCCAGCAGCTTTGGGGGACTCAGCTCCTACGAGCAGTACTTC
>TRBV3-1/TRBV3-2|TRBJ2-5|.|.
CASSQGRGGQETQYF
TGTGCCAGCAGCCAAGGGAGGGGTGGCCAAGAGACCCAGTACTTC
>TRBV11-2|TRBJ1-6|.|TRBD1
CASSSGTGARASPLHF
TGTGCCAGCAGCTCGGGGACAGGGGCCCGGGCTTCGCCCCTCCACTTT
>TRBV10-3|TRBJ1-2|.|.
CAISESTGNYGYTF
TGTGCCATCAGTGAGTCGACGGGGAACTATGGCTACACCTTC
>TRBV15|TRBJ2-4|.|TRBD2
CATSGAGTIKNIQYF
TGTGCCACCAGCGGAGCCGGGACTATCAAAAACATTCAGTACTTC
>TRBV19|TRBJ1-1|.|.
CASSIPGTYTEAFF
TGTGCCAGTAGTATTCCAGGAACATACACTGAAGCTTTCTTT
>TRBV18|TRBJ2-5|.|TRBD1
CASSPPFDRGYQETQYF
TGTGCCAGCTCACCACCTTTCGACAGGGGGTACCAAGAGACCCAGTACTTC
>TRBV19|TRBJ1-1|.|.
CASSILNTEAFF
TGTGCCAGTAGTATACTGAACACTGAAGCTTTCTTT
>TRBV11-2|TRBJ1-2|.|TRBD1
CASSPLNRGRNYGYTF
TGTGCCAGCAGCCCTCTTAACAGGGGACGGAACTATGGCTACACCTTC
>TRBV20-1|TRBJ2-5|once|.
CSASSPGTQYF
TGCAGTGCTAGTTCCCCTGGTACCCAGTACTTC
>TRBV14|TRBJ1-1|.|.
CASSLDTTPNTEAFF
TGTGCCAGCAGTCTAGACACCACTCCGAACACTGAAGCTTTCTTT
>TRBV12-3/TRBV12-4|TRBJ1-3|.|.
CASSFGTRNTIYF
TGTGCCAGCAGTTTTGGGACCAGAAACACCATATATTTT
>TRBV2|TRBJ1-2|.|.
CASTPGTLNGYTF
TGTGCCAGCACTCCCGGGACCCTTAATGGCTACACCTTC
>TRBV4-3|TRBJ2-1|.|TRBD1
CASSQDWTGGNEQFF
TGCGCCAGCAGCCAAGATTGGACAGGGGGGAATGAGCAGTTCTTC
>TRBV5-1|TRBJ2-1|.|.
CASSLIKRQYYNEQFF
TGCGCCAGCAGCTTGATTAAGAGACAGTACTACAATGAGCAGTTCTTC
>TRBV19|TRBJ1-1|.|.
CASSIRGVNTEAFF
TGTGCCAGTAGTATTCGGGGGGTGAACACTGAAGCTTTCTTT
>TRBV29-1|TRBJ1-4|.|.
CSVGQGNEKLFF
TGCAGCGTTGGGCAGGGTAATGAAAAACTGTTTTTT
>TRBV7-9|TRBJ2-1|.|TRBD2
CASGTSGSHEQFF
TGTGCCAGCGGGACTAGCGGGTCGCATGAGCAGTTCTTC
>TRBV5-1|TRBJ2-1|.|.
CASSPTTDYNEQFF
TGCGCCAGCAGCCCAACGACTGATTACAATGAGCAGTTCTTC
>TRBV6-6|TRBJ1-5|.|.
CASSLSALNQPQHF
TGTGCCAGCAGTCTTTCAGCCCTTAATCAGCCCCAGCATTTT
>TRBV7-2|TRBJ1-2|.|.
CASSLVRGYGYTF
TGTGCCAGCAGCTTAGTTAGAGGCTATGGCTACACCTTC
>TRBV9|TRBJ2-1|.|.
CASSAQGGEQFF
TGTGCCAGCAGCGCGCAGGGTGGGGAGCAGTTCTTC
>TRBV14|TRBJ1-2|.|.
CASSHVRGPVRAYTF
TGTGCCAGCAGCCATGTACGCGGCCCTGTAAGGGCCTACACCTTC
>TRBV19|TRBJ2-3|.|TRBD2
CASSIMRGGTDTQYF
TGTGCCAGTAGTATAATGCGGGGGGGCACAGATACGCAGTATTTT
>TRBV30|TRBJ2-5|few|.
CAWSPPGEETQYF
TGTGCCTGGAGTCCCCCAGGGGAAGAGACCCAGTACTTC
>TRBV6-5|TRBJ2-7|.|TRBD1
CASSYTRDREQYF
TGTGCCAGCAGTTACACCCGGGACAGGGAGCAGTACTTC
>TRBV10-3|TRBJ1-2|.|.
CAIRAGRNYGYTF
TGTGCCATCAGGGCGGGACGGAACTATGGCTACACCTTC
>TRBV7-2|TRBJ2-3|.|TRBD2
CASSLGASGSTDTQYF
TGTGCCAGCAGCTTAGGGGCTAGCGGCTCCACAGATACGCAGTATTTT
>TRBV5-3|TRBJ1-1|.|.
CARSLVSRTEAFF
TGTGCCAGAAGCTTGGTATCTAGGACTGAAGCTTTCTTT
>TRBV6-6|TRBJ1-1|.|.
CASSYFTGPNTEAFF
TGTGCCAGCAGTTACTTTACGGGGCCTAACACTGAAGCTTTCTTT
>TRBV24-1|TRBJ2-2|.|.
CATSDLYTGELFF
TGTGCCACCAGTGATTTGTACACCGGGGAGCTGTTTTTT